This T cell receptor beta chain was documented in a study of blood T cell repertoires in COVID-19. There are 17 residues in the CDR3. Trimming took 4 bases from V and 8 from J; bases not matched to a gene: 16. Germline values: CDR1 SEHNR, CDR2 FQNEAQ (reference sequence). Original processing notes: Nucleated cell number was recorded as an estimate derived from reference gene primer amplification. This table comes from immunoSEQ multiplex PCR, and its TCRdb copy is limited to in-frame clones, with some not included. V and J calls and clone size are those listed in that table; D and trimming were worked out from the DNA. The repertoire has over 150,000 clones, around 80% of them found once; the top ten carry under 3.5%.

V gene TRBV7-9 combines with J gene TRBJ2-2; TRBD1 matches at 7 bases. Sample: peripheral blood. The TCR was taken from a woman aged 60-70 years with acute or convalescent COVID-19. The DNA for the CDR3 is TGTGCCAGCAGCTGGGGAACTCCGGGGACAGAAAAGGGGGAGCTGTTTTTT. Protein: CASSWGTPGTEKGELFF.